This T cell receptor beta chain was retrieved from a study of fetal regulatory T cell absence and autoimmunity. A note on this clone: Its specificity is unknown.

Trimming took off 2 bases at V and 2 bases at J, with 13 bases between the two ends. The CDR3 length is 15 residues. Germline CDR1 reads MNHNY; CDR2 reads SVGAGI (reference sequence). TCRdb's table, derived via immunoSEQ multiplex PCR, lists solely in-frame clones and lacks some. The data contain around 100,000 clones, 72% of them singletons. Study-level findings and limits: Some top pancreas TCR clones were over 100-fold enriched versus cord blood. Broadly similar TRB gene family usage was seen in pancreas and cord blood.

The specimen was pancreas tissue. The chain carries TRBV6-6 and TRBJ2-7; tentative D call: TRBD2 (5 bases). The TCR originated in a male donor with IPEX syndrome. This chain's CDR3 is CASSYESGTTYEQYF. The CDR3 region has the DNA TGTGCCAGCAGTTACGAGAGCGGTACCACCTACGAGCAGTACTTC.